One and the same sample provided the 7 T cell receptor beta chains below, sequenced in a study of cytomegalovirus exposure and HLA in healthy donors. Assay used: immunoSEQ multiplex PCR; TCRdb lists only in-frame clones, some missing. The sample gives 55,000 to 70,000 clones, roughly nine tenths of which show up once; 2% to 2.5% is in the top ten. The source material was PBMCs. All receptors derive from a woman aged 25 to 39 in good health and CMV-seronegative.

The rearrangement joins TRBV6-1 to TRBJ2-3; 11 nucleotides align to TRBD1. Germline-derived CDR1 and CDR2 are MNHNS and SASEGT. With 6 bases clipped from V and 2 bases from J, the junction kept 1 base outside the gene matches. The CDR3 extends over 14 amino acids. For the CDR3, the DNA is TGTGCCAGCAGCGGACAGGGGGCCACAGATACGCAGTATTTT. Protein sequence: CASSGQGATDTQYF.

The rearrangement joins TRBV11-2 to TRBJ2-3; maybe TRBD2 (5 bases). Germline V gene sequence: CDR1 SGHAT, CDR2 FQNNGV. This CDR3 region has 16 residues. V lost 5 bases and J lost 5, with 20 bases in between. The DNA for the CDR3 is TGTGCCAGCAGCGCCCGTTACAAGCGGATCCGAGATACGCAGTATTTT. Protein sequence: CASSARYKRIRDTQYF.

CDR3 amino acids: CASSTGQGAREQYF. CDR3 DNA sequence: TGTGCCAGCAGTACGGGACAGGGGGCGAGGGAGCAGTACTTC. This sequence joins TRBV27 and TRBJ2-7; 12 bases line up with TRBD1. Losses at the gene ends were 5 bases for V and 7 bases for J; bases not matched to a gene: 6. The CDR3 sequence is 14 residues long. Germline V gives CDR1 MNHEY, CDR2 SMNVEV (reference sequence).

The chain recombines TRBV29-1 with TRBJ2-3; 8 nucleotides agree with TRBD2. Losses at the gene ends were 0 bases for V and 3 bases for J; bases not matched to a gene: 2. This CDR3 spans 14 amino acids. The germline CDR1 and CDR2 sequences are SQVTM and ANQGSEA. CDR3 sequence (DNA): TGCAGCGTTGAAGATCCGGGAGGGACAGATACGCAGTATTTT. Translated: CSVEDPGGTDTQYF.

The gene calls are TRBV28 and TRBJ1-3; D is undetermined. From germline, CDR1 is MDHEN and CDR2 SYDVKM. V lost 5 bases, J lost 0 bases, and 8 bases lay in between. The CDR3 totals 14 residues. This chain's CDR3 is CASSAGFSGNTIYF. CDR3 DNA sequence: TGTGCCAGCAGTGCGGGGTTCTCTGGAAACACCATATATTTT.

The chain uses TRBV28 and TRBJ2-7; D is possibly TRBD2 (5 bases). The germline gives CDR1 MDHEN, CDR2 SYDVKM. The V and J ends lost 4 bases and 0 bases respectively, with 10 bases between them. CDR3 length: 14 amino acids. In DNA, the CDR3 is TGTGCCAGCAGTTCAGCGGACGGCTCCTACGAGCAGTACTTC. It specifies CASSSADGSYEQYF.

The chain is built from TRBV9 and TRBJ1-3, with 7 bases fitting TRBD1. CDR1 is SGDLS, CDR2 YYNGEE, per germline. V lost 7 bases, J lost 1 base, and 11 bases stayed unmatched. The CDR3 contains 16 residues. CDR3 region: CASGRDSQKSGNTIYF. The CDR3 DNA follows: TGTGCCAGCGGTCGGGACAGTCAGAAATCTGGAAACACCATATATTTT.